This TCR beta chain was recovered during a study of cytomegalovirus exposure and HLA in healthy donors. Losses at the gene ends were 3 bases for V and 4 bases for J; bases not matched to a gene: 8. Per the germline V gene, CDR1 is SGHDT and CDR2 is YYEEEE. There are 16 residues in the CDR3. The PCR had 60 Vbeta and 13 Jbeta primers. Assay used: immunoSEQ multiplex PCR; TCRdb lists only in-frame clones, some missing. The sample lists 130,000 or so clones, roughly 82% occurring once. For this clone: The target antigen is unknown.

Study-level points and caveats: Immune exposure information comprised only CMV serostatus. There were approximately 150 TCR beta chains listed as cytomegalovirus-associated. Accurate prediction of HLA-A and HLA-B alleles (for most subjects) was reportedly achieved from TCR beta sequences.

The V call is TRBV5-6, the J call TRBJ1-3, with 9 bases that match TRBD1. Sequenced sample: PBMCs. This TCR derives from a woman younger than 30 in good health and CMV-seropositive. CDR3 in DNA: TGTGCCAGCAGCTCACTACAGGGGGCGTTGGGAAACACCATATATTTT. Translating it yields CASSSLQGALGNTIYF.